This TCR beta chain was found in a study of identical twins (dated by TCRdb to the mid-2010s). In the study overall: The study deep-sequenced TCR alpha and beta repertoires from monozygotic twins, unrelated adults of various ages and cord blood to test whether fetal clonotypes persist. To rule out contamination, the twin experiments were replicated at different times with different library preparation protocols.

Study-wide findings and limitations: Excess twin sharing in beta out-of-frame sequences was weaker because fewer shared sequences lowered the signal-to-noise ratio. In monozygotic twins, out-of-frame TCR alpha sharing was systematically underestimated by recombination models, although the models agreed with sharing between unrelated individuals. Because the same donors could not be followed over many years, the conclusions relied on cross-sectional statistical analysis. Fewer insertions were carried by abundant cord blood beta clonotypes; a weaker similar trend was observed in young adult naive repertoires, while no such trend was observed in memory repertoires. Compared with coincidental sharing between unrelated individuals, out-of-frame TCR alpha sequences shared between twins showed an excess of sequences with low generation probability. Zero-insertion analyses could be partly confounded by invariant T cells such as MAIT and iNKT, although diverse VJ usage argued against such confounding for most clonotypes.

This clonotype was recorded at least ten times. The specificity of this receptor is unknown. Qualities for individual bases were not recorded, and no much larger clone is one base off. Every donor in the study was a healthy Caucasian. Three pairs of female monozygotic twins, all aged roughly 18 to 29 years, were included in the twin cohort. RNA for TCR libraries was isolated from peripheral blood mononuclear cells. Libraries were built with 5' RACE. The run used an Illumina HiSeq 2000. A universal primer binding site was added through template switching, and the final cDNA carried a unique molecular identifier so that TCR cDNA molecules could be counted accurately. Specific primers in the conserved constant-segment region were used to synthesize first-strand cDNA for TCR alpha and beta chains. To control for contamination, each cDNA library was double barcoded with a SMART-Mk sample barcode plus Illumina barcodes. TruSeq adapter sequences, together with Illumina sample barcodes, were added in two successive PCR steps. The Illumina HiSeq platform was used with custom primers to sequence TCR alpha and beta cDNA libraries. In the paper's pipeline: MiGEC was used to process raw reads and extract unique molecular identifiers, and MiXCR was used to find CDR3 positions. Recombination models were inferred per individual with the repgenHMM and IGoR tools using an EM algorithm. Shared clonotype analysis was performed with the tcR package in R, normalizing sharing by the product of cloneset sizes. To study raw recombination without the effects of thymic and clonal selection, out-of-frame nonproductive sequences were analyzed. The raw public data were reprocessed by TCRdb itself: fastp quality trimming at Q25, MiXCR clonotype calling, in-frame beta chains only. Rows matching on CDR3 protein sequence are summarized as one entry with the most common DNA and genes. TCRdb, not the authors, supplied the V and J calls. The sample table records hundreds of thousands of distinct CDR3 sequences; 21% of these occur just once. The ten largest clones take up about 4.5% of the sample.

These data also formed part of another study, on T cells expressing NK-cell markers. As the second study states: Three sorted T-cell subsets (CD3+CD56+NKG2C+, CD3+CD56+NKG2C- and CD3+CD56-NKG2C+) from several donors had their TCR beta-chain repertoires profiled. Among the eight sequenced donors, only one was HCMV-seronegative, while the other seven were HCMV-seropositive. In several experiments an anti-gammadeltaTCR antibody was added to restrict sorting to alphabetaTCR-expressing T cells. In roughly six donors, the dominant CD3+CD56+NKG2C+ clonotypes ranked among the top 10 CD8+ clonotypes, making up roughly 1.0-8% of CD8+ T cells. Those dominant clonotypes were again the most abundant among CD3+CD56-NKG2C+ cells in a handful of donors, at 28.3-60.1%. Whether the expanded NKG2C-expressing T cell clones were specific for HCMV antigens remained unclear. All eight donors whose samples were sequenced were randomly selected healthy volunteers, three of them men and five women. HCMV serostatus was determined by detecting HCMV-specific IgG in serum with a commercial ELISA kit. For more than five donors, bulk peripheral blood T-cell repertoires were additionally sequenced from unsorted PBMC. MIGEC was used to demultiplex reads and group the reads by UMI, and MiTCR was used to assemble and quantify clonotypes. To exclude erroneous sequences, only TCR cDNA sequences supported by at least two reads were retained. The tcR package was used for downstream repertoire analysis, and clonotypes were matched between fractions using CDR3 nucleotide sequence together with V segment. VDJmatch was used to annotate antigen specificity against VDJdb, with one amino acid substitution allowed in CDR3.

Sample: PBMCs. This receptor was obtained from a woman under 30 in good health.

The encoded CDR3 is CASSYKSDRALSNQPQHF. The DNA sequence is as follows: TGTGCCAGCAGTTACAAGTCGGACCGGGCACTTAGCAATCAGCCCCAGCATTTT. The chain is encoded by TRBV6-2 or TRBV6-3 joined to TRBJ1-5; too little of a D gene remains to name it. Measured from the cysteine to the phenylalanine, the CDR3 is 18 residues long. The read is trimmed to its CDR3 DNA, 54 bases read in frame from base 1. The trim is 2 bases for V and 0 bases for J, with a gap of 17 bases between the germline ends. The germline V gene provides CDR1 MNHEY and CDR2 SVGEGT.